This TCR beta chain was found in a study of cytomegalovirus exposure and HLA in healthy donors. At the level of the study: Out of 150 million to 200 million T cells, an earlier analysis found 117 million unique TCR beta sequences in total.

Study results and caveats: About 87% or about 30% of the time was how often most TCR beta V segments were productive, according to an earlier analysis. It was reported in a later analysis that an Asian-associated ancestry cluster showed fewer N-insertions than the approximately 670-donor mean. Sequencing likely produced, as an artifact, a cluster of highly shared sequence variants.

Germline assignment: CDR1 SGHAT and CDR2 FQNNGV. The J segment lost 2 bases and the V segment lost 6 bases, leaving 4 bases of the junction unmatched. The CDR3 consists of 13 residues. Concerning this clone itself: What it binds is unknown.

PCR primers comprised 60 Vbeta and 13 Jbeta primers. Libraries were prepared by immunoSEQ multiplex PCR; TCRdb keeps only in-frame clonotypes and omits some of them. The table records 95,000 or so clones, around 81% of them present only once. The sequence was obtained from a woman in her 70s in good health and CMV-seropositive. The chain joins TRBV11-2 to TRBJ2-7; 7 nucleotides match TRBD2. The sequenced sample was PBMCs. In DNA form, the CDR3 reads TGTGCCAGCAGGACAAGCGGGACCTACGAGCAGTACTTC. This sequence encodes CASRTSGTYEQYF.